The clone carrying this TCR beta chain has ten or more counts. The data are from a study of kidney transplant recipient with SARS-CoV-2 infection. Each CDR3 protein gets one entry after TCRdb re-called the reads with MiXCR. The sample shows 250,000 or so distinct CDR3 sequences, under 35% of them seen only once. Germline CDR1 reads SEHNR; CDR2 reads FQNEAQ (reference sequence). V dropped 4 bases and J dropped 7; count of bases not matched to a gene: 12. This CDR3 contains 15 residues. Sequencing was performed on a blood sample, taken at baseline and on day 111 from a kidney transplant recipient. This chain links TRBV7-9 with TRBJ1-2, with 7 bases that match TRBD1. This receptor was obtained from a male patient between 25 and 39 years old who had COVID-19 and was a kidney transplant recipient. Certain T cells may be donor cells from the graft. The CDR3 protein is CASSSTAGQSAGYTF. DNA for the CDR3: TGTGCCAGCAGCTCCACCGCGGGACAGTCGGCTGGCTACACCTTC.